One and the same sample provided the 26 T cell receptor beta chains below, sequenced in a study of CD8+ T cells in alopecia areata. RNA was extracted and reverse transcribed into cDNA as the sequencing template. Data came from immunoSEQ multiplex PCR; TCRdb stores just in-frame clones and leaves some out. The sample consists of about 64,000 clones, about 40% of them appearing once. Material for sequencing was NKG2D-low CD8+ T cells sorted from blood. These receptors were taken from a human donor with alopecia areata.

This clone has more than one count but fewer than ten. The chain employs TRBV29-1 and TRBJ2-3; 7 bases are shared with TRBD1. With 5 bases clipped from V and 10 bases from J, the junction kept 6 bases outside the gene matches. The CDR3 extends over 11 amino acids. Germline CDR1 is SQVTM and CDR2 is ANQGSEA. Here the CDR3 DNA reads TGCAGCGTTCCAACAGGGGCAGCGCAGTATTTT. Translating gives CSVPTGAAQYF.

V is TRBV4-2 and J is TRBJ2-2; 9 positions match TRBD2. The CDR3 is made up of 19 amino acids. From germline, CDR1 is LGHNA and CDR2 YNFKEQ. J lost 4 bases, V lost 3 bases, and 15 bases had no gene match. CDR3 loop: CASSHTSVLAGGPTGELFF. The CDR3 DNA sequence: TGTGCCAGCAGCCACACCTCAGTGTTGGCGGGAGGGCCCACCGGGGAGCTGTTTTTT.

The chain employs TRBV28 and TRBJ2-7, with unresolved D. Germline V lookup: CDR1 MDHEN, CDR2 SYDVKM. CDR3 length: 14 residues. Trimming left V 7 bases short and J 0 bases short, with 13 bases between. The CDR3: CASTGQYPSYEQYF. Here the CDR3 DNA reads TGTGCCAGCACCGGGCAGTACCCCTCCTACGAGCAGTACTTC.

The chain recombines TRBV7-6 with TRBJ2-7; a weak D match, TRBD1 (5 bases). The CDR3 has 16 residues. V lost 5 bases, J lost 0 bases, and 17 bases lay in between. From germline, CDR1 is SGHVS and CDR2 FNYEAQ. CDR3 DNA: TGTGCCAGCAGCCACGTGCTAACAGGTCTCTCCTACGAGCAGTACTTC. Protein: CASSHVLTGLSYEQYF. Full variable domain (missing parts from reference TRBV7-6 and TRBJ2-7): GAGVSQSPRYKVTKRGQDVALRCDPISGHVSLYWYRQALGQGPEFLTYFNYEAQQDKSGLPNDRFSAERPEGSISTLTIQRTEQRDSAMYRCASSHVLTGLSYEQYFGPGTRLTVT.

The gene calls are TRBV15 and TRBJ2-5, with D maybe TRBD2 (7 bases). The CDR3 covers 12 residues. CDR1 is LNHNV, CDR2 YYDKDF, per germline (reference sequence). The germline V and J ends were trimmed by 8 bases and 6 bases, with 13 bases remaining between them. The CDR3 region is CATEDGGQTQYF. CDR3 bases: TGTGCCACCGAGGACGGGGGGCAGACCCAGTACTTC.

The chain couples TRBV7-8 to TRBJ2-5; D gene ambiguous. The CDR3 contains 13 residues. V gave up 1 base and J gave up 5 bases, with 8 bases separating them. CDR1 is SGHVS, CDR2 FQNEAQ, per germline. CDR3 sequence: CASSLGLRETQYF. The CDR3, as DNA: TGTGCCAGCAGCTTAGGACTGCGGGAGACCCAGTACTTC.

The chain recombines TRBV29-1 with TRBJ1-5, with a possible D match to TRBD1 (6 bases). The V end lost 4 bases, the J end lost 3 bases, and 16 bases lay between the germline ends. Germline CDR1 SQVTM, CDR2 ANQGSEA. The CDR3 sequence is 15 residues long. The CDR3 nucleotides read TGCAGCGTTGTACGGGGGGCTGGGGTCAATCAGCCCCAGCATTTT. Amino acids: CSVVRGAGVNQPQHF. Combining the CDR3 with reference TRBV29-1 and TRBJ1-5 gives the whole variable domain SAVISQKPSRDICQRGTSLTIQCQVDSQVTMMFWYRQQPGQSLTLIATANQGSEATYESGFVIDKFPISRPNLTFSTLTVSNMSPEDSSIYLCSVVRGAGVNQPQHFGDGTRLSIL.

This clone turned up a few times. This sequence joins TRBV7-9 and TRBJ2-1; 9 bases agree with TRBD2. V lost 4 bases and J lost 6; bases outside the gene matches: 16. The CDR3 runs to 18 residues. CDR1 and CDR2 (germline): SEHNR, FQNEAQ (reference sequence). CDR3 sequence: CASSSPLAGSTVINEQFF. The CDR3 DNA follows: TGTGCCAGCAGCTCCCCGCTAGCGGGGTCGACGGTGATCAATGAGCAGTTCTTC.

This clone has only a few counts. The chain uses TRBV29-1 and TRBJ2-1, with TRBD1 matching over 8 bases. This CDR3 has 14 residues. Trimming cost V 3 bases and J 5 bases; bases outside gene matches: 6. Germline V gene data show CDR1 as SQVTM and CDR2 as ANQGSEA. The CDR3 coding sequence is TGCAGCGTTGATCTCGGACAGGGTCACAATGAGCAGTTCTTC. It yields the protein CSVDLGQGHNEQFF.

V gene TRBV4-1 combines with J gene TRBJ1-5; D might be TRBD1 (5 bases). Germline V gene lookup returns CDR1 MGHRA and CDR2 YSYEKL. The CDR3 totals 15 residues. V lost 4 bases and J 5 bases, leaving 15 bases between the germline ends. DNA for the CDR3: TGCGCCAGCAGCCGCCTTCCGGGGGTCGATCAGCCCCAGCATTTT. Translation gives CASSRLPGVDQPQHF.

The rearrangement uses TRBV7-9 and TRBJ1-5; no reliable D call. The CDR3 length is 13 residues. Trimming stripped 1 base from V and 3 bases from J, with 4 bases between. Germline CDR1 SEHNR, CDR2 FQNEAQ (reference sequence). The CDR3 is CASSLGNNQPQHF. The CDR3 DNA is TGTGCCAGCAGCTTAGGTAACAATCAGCCCCAGCATTTT.

A few counts support this clone. The chain joins TRBV7-9 to TRBJ2-7; 11 positions agree with TRBD1. CDR1 is SEHNR and CDR2 is FQNEAQ in the germline V gene (reference sequence). V shed 5 bases, J shed 6 bases, and the junction held 6 bases outside the gene matches. The CDR3 loop spans 14 amino acids. The CDR3 DNA sequence: TGTGCCAGCAGCATCGGACAGGGGGCAGTCGAGCAGTACTTC. This translates into CASSIGQGAVEQYF.

This chain uses TRBV20-1 with TRBJ2-1, with a weak D call TRBD2 (6 bases). Germline CDR1 DFQATT, CDR2 SNEGSKA (reference sequence). The CDR3 extends over 11 amino acids. Trimming cost V 5 bases and J 7 bases, with 9 bases left between them. For the CDR3, the DNA is TGCAGTGCTCCCGGGGGTAATGAGCAGTTCTTC. It translates to CSAPGGNEQFF.

The V and J genes are TRBV13 and TRBJ2-3, with no clear D. V lost 3 bases and J lost 5, with 6 bases in between. The CDR3 spans 12 residues. Per the germline V gene, CDR1 is PRHDT and CDR2 is FYEKMQ (reference sequence). CDR3 sequence (DNA): TGTGCCAGCAGCTTTTGGAGAGATACGCAGTATTTT. Residues: CASSFWRDTQYF.

The rearrangement links TRBV6-4 to TRBJ1-5, with unresolved D. The V end lost 3 bases, the J end lost 4 bases, and 13 bases lay between the germline ends. CDR1 and CDR2 (germline): MRHNA, SNTAGT. The CDR3 is 15 residues long. The CDR3 here is CASSEGAEGNQPQHF. The CDR3 DNA reads as TGTGCCAGCAGTGAAGGAGCTGAGGGAAATCAGCCCCAGCATTTT.

The gene calls are TRBV29-1 and TRBJ2-7; TRBD1 aligns across 9 bases. The CDR3 spans 14 residues. After removal of 3 bases from V and 3 bases from J, the junction contained 6 bases not matched to a gene. The germline gives CDR1 SQVTM, CDR2 ANQGSEA. The CDR3 sequence: CSVEFPGQGYEQYF. CDR3 DNA sequence: TGCAGCGTTGAGTTTCCGGGACAGGGCTACGAGCAGTACTTC.

The V call is TRBV4-3, the J call TRBJ1-5; perhaps TRBD1 as D (5 bases). The V end was cut by 0 bases, the J end by 1 base, with 19 bases between. This CDR3 contains 19 residues. Per germline, CDR1 LGHNA and CDR2 YSLEER. The CDR3 DNA is TGCGCCAGCAGCCAAGATGGGGGGACCCCGACCGGGAGCAATCAGCCCCAGCATTTT. Translating gives CASSQDGGTPTGSNQPQHF.

The V and J genes are TRBV29-1 and TRBJ1-3; D perhaps matches TRBD1 (5 bases). This CDR3 comprises 14 residues. Germline CDR1 SQVTM, CDR2 ANQGSEA. V was cut by 6 bases and J by 4 bases, with 16 bases left in between. CDR3 region: CSVGEPRAGNTIYF. The CDR3 DNA reads TGCAGCGTGGGGGAGCCCCGCGCCGGAAACACCATATATTTT.

The chain couples TRBV29-1 to TRBJ2-2, with D unclear. Trimming left V 4 bases short and J 0 bases short, with 3 bases between. Germline CDR1 reads SQVTM; CDR2 reads ANQGSEA. CDR3 length: 12 residues. The CDR3 region has the DNA TGCAGCGTTGTTACGAACACCGGGGAGCTGTTTTTT. It yields the protein CSVVTNTGELFF.

V and J are TRBV10-3 and TRBJ1-5; D unresolved. The CDR3 is 11 amino acids. With 8 bases removed from V and 8 bases from J, the gap between germline ends came to 10 bases. Germline V gene sequence: CDR1 ENHRY, CDR2 SYGVKD. The CDR3 sequence is CAIGAAEPQHF. Written as DNA, the CDR3 is TGTGCCATCGGTGCGGCGGAGCCCCAGCATTTT.

The rearrangement joins TRBV12-5 to TRBJ2-2; no reliable D call. V shed 7 bases and J shed 12 bases, with 18 bases lying between them. Germline V gives CDR1 LGHNT, CDR2 FRNRAP. This CDR3 has 13 residues. The CDR3 loop reads CASAPGIMAKLFF. In nucleotides, the CDR3 is TGTGCTAGTGCCCCAGGAATAATGGCGAAGCTGTTTTTT.

This sequence joins TRBV23-1 and TRBJ2-2, with 8 positions matching TRBD2. TRBV23-1 has ORF status, its function being uncertain. With 2 bases clipped from V and 7 bases from J, the junction kept 9 bases outside the gene matches. CDR3 length: 16 amino acids. CDR3 loop: CASSQRTSLTSGELFF. DNA of the CDR3: TGCGCCAGCAGTCAACGGACTAGCCTCACGAGCGGGGAGCTGTTTTTT.

The chain has TRBV11-2 and TRBJ1-1, with D perhaps matching TRBD1 (6 bases). The CDR3 sequence is 17 residues long. CDR1 and CDR2 (germline): SGHAT, FQNNGV. V lost 5 bases to trimming and J lost 5 bases, with 24 bases between them. CDR3 sequence reads: CASSPIGGRRAVTEAFF. The CDR3 DNA follows: TGTGCCAGCAGCCCTATTGGGGGCAGGCGGGCTGTAACTGAAGCTTTCTTT.

This sequence joins TRBV28 and TRBJ1-2; maybe TRBD1 (6 bases). The V gene lost 4 bases and the J gene lost 7 bases, with 13 bases spanning the gap. Germline CDR1 and CDR2: MDHEN and SYDVKM. The CDR3 is 13 residues long. This CDR3 is CASSWTDQLGYTF. The CDR3 DNA sequence: TGTGCCAGCAGTTGGACAGACCAGCTTGGCTACACCTTC.

This clone was counted a few times. In DNA form, the CDR3 reads TGCAGCGTTGTACGGGACAGGGGGCCGGAGACCCAGTACTTC. Protein sequence: CSVVRDRGPETQYF. The J gene is TRBJ2-5, the V gene TRBV29-1; 12 bases align to TRBD1. The length of the CDR3 is 14 residues. CDR1 and CDR2 (germline): SQVTM, ANQGSEA. After removal of 4 bases from V and 5 bases from J, the junction contained 5 bases not matched to a gene.

This clone was observed a single time. The chain couples TRBV27 to TRBJ2-7, with TRBD1 matching over 7 bases. Germline V gives CDR1 MNHEY, CDR2 SMNVEV (reference sequence). This CDR3 comprises 15 residues. J gave up 5 bases and V 6 bases, and 13 bases lay outside the gene matches. CDR3 coding DNA: TGTGCCAGCAGCAGAGGGGGCTGGCTACCTGACGAGCAGTACTTC. It yields the protein CASSRGGWLPDEQYF.